This TCR beta chain was observed in a study of OX40 agonist ivuxolimab in advanced cancers. Across the study: The patients' treatment was ivuxolimab, an agonistic anti-OX40 (CD134) antibody. Study-wide results and limits: Those patients achieving a partial response at 0.1-3.0 mg/kg showed among the lowest clonal expansion.

CDR1 is SGHVS and CDR2 is FQNEAQ in the germline V gene. CDR3 length: 18 residues. Trimming took 4 bases from V and 3 from J; bases not matched to a gene: 18. Concerning this clone: Its target is unknown.

The protocol was immunoSEQ multiplex PCR, while the TCRdb copy is restricted to in-frame clones and leaves out a portion. Of 70,000 to 75,000 clones in the sample, 70% to 90% are singletons; the top ten hold 1.1%. Researchers took blood at baseline, on cycle 4 day 1, and on cycle 7 day 1. The sequence was obtained from an adult with an advanced solid tumor such as melanoma, head and neck, liver or kidney cancer. The chain has TRBV7-8 and TRBJ2-7; 7 positions match TRBD1. Sequenced material: CD4+ or CD8+ T cells sorted from blood, taken in a trial of the OX40 agonist ivuxolimab. The CDR3 region is CASSSTKRRTGSGYEQYF. CDR3 DNA: TGTGCCAGCAGCTCCACAAAACGCAGGACAGGATCCGGCTACGAGCAGTACTTC.